These 31 T cell receptor beta chains were sequenced from one sample in a study of T cell responses to AZD1222 COVID-19 vaccine. TCRdb keeps only in-frame clones here, not all; method: immunoSEQ multiplex PCR. The repertoire holds tens of thousands of clones, with roughly nine tenths as singletons. The material sequenced was peripheral blood, taken on day 0 of AZD1222 vaccination. All receptors come from an adult in good health.

In its sample, this clone was seen once. This sequence joins TRBV9 and TRBJ2-3; 10 bases agree with TRBD1. Germline trimming cut 0 bases from V and 2 bases from J; bases unmatched to any gene: 6. CDR1 is SGDLS and CDR2 is YYNGEE in the germline V gene. This CDR3 comprises 17 residues. For the CDR3, the DNA is TGTGCCAGCAGCGTAGGAGGGGGACAGGGGAACACAGATACGCAGTATTTT. Protein: CASSVGGGQGNTDTQYF.

The chain recombines TRBV12-3 or TRBV12-4 with TRBJ2-7; no firm D call. This CDR3 spans 12 amino acids. V was pared by 6 bases and J by 6 bases, with 12 bases between. CDR3 amino acids: CASSPGVFEQYF. CDR3 nucleotide sequence: TGTGCCAGCAGCCCCGGTGTGTTCGAGCAGTACTTC.

The gene calls are TRBV30 and TRBJ2-7, with TRBD1 matching 7 bases. The CDR3 covers 13 residues. V gave up 4 bases and J gave up 3 bases; unmatched junction bases: 6. Germline V gives CDR1 GTSNPN, CDR2 SVGIG (reference sequence). The CDR3 spells CAWTGTDHYEQYF. The CDR3 nucleotides read TGTGCCTGGACCGGGACAGACCACTACGAGCAGTACTTC.

The chain is built from TRBV5-6 and TRBJ1-3; D ambiguous. Trimming shortened V by 7 bases and J by 1 base, and 9 bases separated the two germline ends. The CDR3 covers 13 residues. The V gene's germline CDR1 is SGHDT and CDR2 YYEEEE. The CDR3 here is CASAHPSGNTIYF. In DNA, the CDR3 is TGTGCCAGCGCCCATCCTTCTGGAAACACCATATATTTT.

The V and J genes are TRBV30 and TRBJ1-1, with D tentatively TRBD1 (6 bases). Trimming removed 0 bases from V and 5 bases from J, with 13 bases in between. CDR1 GTSNPN and CDR2 SVGIG come from the germline V gene (reference sequence). The CDR3 length is 14 residues. The chain's CDR3 is CAWSVGGGETEAFF. The CDR3 nucleotides are TGTGCCTGGAGTGTAGGAGGGGGTGAGACTGAAGCTTTCTTT.

The V gene is TRBV10-3, the J gene TRBJ2-3; 15 bases align to TRBD2. CDR3 length: 19 amino acids. CDR1 is ENHRY and CDR2 is SYGVKD in the germline V gene. Germline trimming cut 6 bases from V and 0 bases from J; bases unmatched to any gene: 10. The CDR3, as DNA: TGTGCCATCAGCCCGGGACTAGCGGGGGGCCCCGTAAGCACAGATACGCAGTATTTT. Protein sequence: CAISPGLAGGPVSTDTQYF.

V and J are TRBV7-2 and TRBJ1-3, with D tentatively TRBD1 (6 bases). The CDR3 sequence is 19 residues long. The ends were cut back, 5 bases at V and 1 base at J, with 24 bases in the middle. Looked up from germline, CDR1 is SGHTA and CDR2 is FQGNSA. CDR3 sequence (DNA): TGTGCCAGCAGCAACAGCAACCGTACAGGGATGGTGTCTGGAAACACCATATATTTT. This encodes CASSNSNRTGMVSGNTIYF.

This sequence joins TRBV18 and TRBJ1-4, with 7 bases fitting TRBD1. This CDR3 has 14 amino acids. The germline CDR1 and CDR2 sequences are KGHSH and LQKENI. After removal of 0 bases from V and 12 bases from J, the junction contained 7 bases not matched to a gene. The CDR3 bases are TGTGCCAGCTCACCACCTATGAGACAGGGCGAACTGTTTTTT. This translates into CASSPPMRQGELFF.

The chain uses TRBV6-5 and TRBJ2-7; 9 bases match TRBD1. This CDR3 has 14 residues. In germline, CDR1 is MNHEY, CDR2 SVGAGI. The J segment lost 4 bases and the V segment lost 6 bases, leaving 7 bases of the junction unmatched. CDR3 in DNA: TGTGCCAGCAGCGCAGGGACAGGGAGGTACGAGCAGTACTTC. This gives the protein CASSAGTGRYEQYF.

This chain links TRBV18 with TRBJ1-2; 7 bases map to TRBD1. Germline CDR1 KGHSH, CDR2 LQKENI. The CDR3 is 16 residues long. The V and J ends lost 1 base and 4 bases, in that order; junction bases with no gene match: 9. The CDR3 region is CASSPRQGNYIYGYTF. The CDR3 nucleotides are TGTGCCAGCTCACCACGACAGGGCAACTACATCTATGGCTACACCTTC.

V usage is TRBV7-9 and J usage is TRBJ2-7, with D perhaps matching TRBD1 or TRBD2 (5 bases each). Between the trimmed V and J ends, which lost 4 bases and 2 bases, there was a span of 12 bases. CDR3 length equals 14 residues. Germline CDR1 is SEHNR and CDR2 is FQNEAQ (reference sequence). This CDR3 is CASSSGRGTYEQYF. CDR3 nucleotide sequence: TGTGCCAGCAGCTCGGGACGGGGAACCTACGAGCAGTACTTC.

This chain uses TRBV7-9 with TRBJ2-4; tentatively, D is TRBD1 or TRBD2 (5 bases each). Germline CDR1 SEHNR, CDR2 FQNEAQ (reference sequence). The CDR3 loop spans 15 amino acids. Between the trimmed V and J ends, which lost 5 bases and 0 bases, there was a span of 11 bases. CDR3 protein: CASSEPGTAKNIQYF. CDR3 DNA: TGTGCCAGCAGCGAGCCTGGGACAGCCAAAAACATTCAGTACTTC.

This chain connects TRBV27 to TRBJ1-5, with no clear D. From germline, CDR1 is MNHEY and CDR2 SMNVEV (reference sequence). Trimming shortened V by 2 bases and J by 2 bases, and 4 bases separated the two germline ends. There are 13 residues in the CDR3. The CDR3 coding sequence is TGTGCCAGCAGTTTAGCCCGCAATCAGCCCCAGCATTTT. This sequence encodes CASSLARNQPQHF.

The CDR3 DNA reads TGCGCCAGCAGCCAAGCAGGGGTCCCAAGTGGCGCAGATACGCAGTATTTT. As protein: CASSQAGVPSGADTQYF. The gene calls are TRBV4-1 and TRBJ2-3, with a tentative D call TRBD1 (6 bases). The germline gives CDR1 MGHRA, CDR2 YSYEKL. This CDR3 is built from 17 residues. V was shortened by 1 base and J by 4 bases, with 18 bases between the two germline ends.

The chain joins TRBV19 to TRBJ2-7; D tentatively fits TRBD1 or TRBD2 (5 bases each). Trimming shortened V by 6 bases and J by 0 bases, and 12 bases separated the two germline ends. The CDR3 totals 14 residues. The germline V gene encodes CDR1 LNHDA and CDR2 SQIVND (reference sequence). The CDR3 DNA is TGTGCCAGTAGCCTCTTAGGGACCTCCTACGAGCAGTACTTC. It encodes CASSLLGTSYEQYF. The complete variable domain, with remaining parts taken from reference TRBV19 and TRBJ2-7, reads DGGITQSPKYLFRKEGQNVTLSCEQNLNHDAMYWYRQDPGQGLRLIYYSQIVNDFQKGDIAEGYSVSREKKESFPLTVTSAQKNPTAFYLCASSLLGTSYEQYFGPGTRLTVT.

The chain uses TRBV5-1 and TRBJ2-7; D might be TRBD1 (5 bases). Germline values: CDR1 SGHRS, CDR2 YFSETQ. Trimming cost V 0 bases and J 3 bases, with 10 bases left between them. The CDR3 length is 14 residues. CDR3 residues: CASSLVTGVYEQYF. For the CDR3, the DNA is TGCGCCAGCAGCTTGGTAACAGGCGTCTACGAGCAGTACTTC.

The genes are TRBV18 and TRBJ2-5; D ambiguous. Per germline, CDR1 KGHSH and CDR2 LQKENI. CDR3 length: 12 amino acids. Trimming shortened V by 5 bases and J by 0 bases, and 4 bases separated the two germline ends. CDR3 sequence (DNA): TGTGCCAGCTCAGGGTACCAAGAGACCCAGTACTTC. Its protein is CASSGYQETQYF.

Only one count was recorded for this clone. This chain links TRBV5-1 with TRBJ1-1, with D possibly matching TRBD1 (6 bases). The CDR3 length is 12 residues. Germline CDR1 SGHRS, CDR2 YFSETQ. V was cut by 3 bases and J by 4 bases, with 7 bases left in between. CDR3 nucleotides: TGCGCCAGCAGCTGGGACACCACTGAAGCTTTCTTT. Amino acid sequence: CASSWDTTEAFF.

This chain connects TRBV5-1 to TRBJ2-5; D is ambiguous. Per the germline V gene, CDR1 is SGHRS and CDR2 is YFSETQ. The CDR3 is 15 amino acids. V lost 5 bases and J lost 5, with 19 bases in between. CDR3 residues: CASSSLGRDGETQYF. CDR3 nucleotides: TGCGCCAGCAGTTCCTTGGGTAGGGATGGGGAGACCCAGTACTTC.

This sequence joins TRBV10-1 and TRBJ1-2; D not resolved. CDR3 length: 12 residues. CDR1 is WNHNN, CDR2 SYGVQD, per germline (reference sequence). Trimming took off 3 bases at V and 13 bases at J, with 15 bases between the two ends. CDR3 amino acids: CASSERAGLITF. As DNA, the CDR3 is TGCGCCAGCAGTGAAAGGGCAGGCTTAATCACCTTC.

The chain is built from TRBV15 and TRBJ1-2, with D unclear. The CDR3 is made up of 13 amino acids. V lost 3 bases and J 4 bases, leaving 9 bases between the germline ends. Looked up from germline, CDR1 is LNHNV and CDR2 is YYDKDF (reference sequence). The CDR3 loop reads CATSSSSGYGYTF. DNA of the CDR3: TGTGCCACCAGCAGCAGTTCGGGCTATGGCTACACCTTC.

This chain joins TRBV28 and TRBJ2-5, with TRBD2 matching over 8 bases. Unmatched junction bases numbered 2, after V lost 4 bases and J lost 4 bases. Germline lookup yields CDR1 MDHEN and CDR2 SYDVKM. The CDR3 is 13 amino acids. CDR3 bases: TGTGCCAGCAGTTCGGGGGGGCGAGAGACCCAGTACTTC. Its protein is CASSSGGRETQYF.

The genes are TRBV6-5 and TRBJ1-3, with D tentatively TRBD1 (6 bases). Germline CDR1 reads MNHEY; CDR2 reads SVGAGI. Trimming removed 2 bases from V and 2 bases from J, with 10 bases in between. CDR3 length equals 15 residues. The CDR3 reads CASSYEGVAGNTIYF. The CDR3 bases are TGTGCCAGCAGTTACGAGGGGGTGGCTGGAAACACCATATATTTT.

This sequence joins TRBV5-4 and TRBJ1-1, with a tentative D call TRBD1 (6 bases). The CDR3 runs to 15 residues. Trimming removed 4 bases at V and 6 bases at J, with 19 bases between. Germline-derived CDR1 and CDR2 are SGHNT and YYREEE (reference sequence). The CDR3 spells CASSPSLDRIPEAFF. The DNA of the CDR3 is TGTGCCAGCAGCCCTTCACTAGACAGGATTCCTGAAGCTTTCTTT.

The V gene is TRBV19, the J gene TRBJ2-1; tentative D call: TRBD1 (5 bases). The CDR3 extends over 13 amino acids. Germline loops: CDR1 LNHDA, CDR2 SQIVND (reference sequence). Trimming stripped 0 bases from V and 7 bases from J, with 7 bases between. CDR3 nucleotides: TGTGCCAGTAGTATAGACCAGGGTAATGAGCAGTTCTTC. This translates into CASSIDQGNEQFF.

The chain carries TRBV7-9 and TRBJ2-2; the D gene is possibly TRBD2 (6 bases). Germline V gives CDR1 SEHNR, CDR2 FQNEAQ (reference sequence). This CDR3 is 16 amino acids long. V lost 0 bases and J 3 bases, leaving 11 bases between the germline ends. This CDR3 is CASSLAGGRDTGELFF. CDR3 DNA sequence: TGTGCCAGCAGCTTAGCCGGAGGGAGAGACACCGGGGAGCTGTTTTTT.

The rearrangement links TRBV6-5 to TRBJ1-2; tentative D call: TRBD1 (5 bases). The CDR3 sequence is 14 residues long. V gave up 7 bases and J gave up 3 bases, with 15 bases separating them. Germline CDR1 is MNHEY and CDR2 is SVGAGI. In DNA, the CDR3 is TGTGCCAGCAAATACCGACAGTTCGACTATGGCTACACCTTC. Its protein product is CASKYRQFDYGYTF.

The chain links TRBV10-3 to TRBJ1-2; TRBD1 matches at 8 bases. The V and J ends lost 2 bases and 7 bases, in that order; junction bases with no gene match: 0. This CDR3 spans 12 amino acids. Germline CDR1 is ENHRY and CDR2 is SYGVKD. The CDR3 DNA follows: TGTGCCATCAGTGAGACAGGGGGTGGCTACACCTTC. Translated, it gives CAISETGGGYTF.

The chain uses TRBV27 and TRBJ1-1, with 7 bases aligning to TRBD1. V gave up 1 base and J gave up 6 bases; unmatched junction bases: 8. This CDR3 region has 15 residues. CDR1 is MNHEY and CDR2 is SMNVEV in the germline V gene (reference sequence). CDR3 region: CASSLWDSSGAEAFF. The CDR3 DNA reads TGTGCCAGCAGTTTATGGGACAGCTCCGGGGCTGAAGCTTTCTTT.

The genes are TRBV6-5 and TRBJ1-2; TRBD1 agrees at 7 bases. Germline trimming cut 2 bases from V and 2 bases from J; bases unmatched to any gene: 2. The CDR3 runs 14 residues. Germline loops: CDR1 MNHEY, CDR2 SVGAGI. The CDR3, as DNA: TGTGCCAGCAGTTACGAGGGGGCAAACTATGGCTACACCTTC. Amino acid sequence: CASSYEGANYGYTF.

J is TRBJ2-1 and V is TRBV7-9; TRBD1 is a possible D gene (6 bases). Trimming stripped 10 bases from V and 4 bases from J, with 20 bases between. Germline CDR1 SEHNR, CDR2 FQNEAQ (reference sequence). The CDR3 loop spans 15 amino acids. In DNA form, the CDR3 reads TGTGCCACTCAGGGGTGGGAACTGCAATACAATGAGCAGTTCTTC. Translating it yields CATQGWELQYNEQFF.